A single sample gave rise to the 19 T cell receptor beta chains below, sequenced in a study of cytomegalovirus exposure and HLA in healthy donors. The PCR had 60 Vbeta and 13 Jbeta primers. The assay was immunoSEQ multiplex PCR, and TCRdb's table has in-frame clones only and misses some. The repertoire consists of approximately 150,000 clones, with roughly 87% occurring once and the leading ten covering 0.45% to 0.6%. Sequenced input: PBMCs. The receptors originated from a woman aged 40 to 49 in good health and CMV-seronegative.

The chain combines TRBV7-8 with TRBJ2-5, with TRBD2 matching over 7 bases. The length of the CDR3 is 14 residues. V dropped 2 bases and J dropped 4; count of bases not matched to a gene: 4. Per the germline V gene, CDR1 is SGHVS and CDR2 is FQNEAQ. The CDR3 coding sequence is TGTGCCAGCAGCTTATGGCGGGAGCTAGAGACCCAGTACTTC. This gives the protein CASSLWRELETQYF.

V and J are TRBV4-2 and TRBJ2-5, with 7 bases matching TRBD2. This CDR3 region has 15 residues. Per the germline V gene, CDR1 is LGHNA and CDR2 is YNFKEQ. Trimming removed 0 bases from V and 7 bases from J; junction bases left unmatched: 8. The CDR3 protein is CASSQERAGVWTQYF. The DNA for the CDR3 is TGTGCCAGCAGCCAAGAAAGGGCGGGAGTTTGGACCCAGTACTTC.

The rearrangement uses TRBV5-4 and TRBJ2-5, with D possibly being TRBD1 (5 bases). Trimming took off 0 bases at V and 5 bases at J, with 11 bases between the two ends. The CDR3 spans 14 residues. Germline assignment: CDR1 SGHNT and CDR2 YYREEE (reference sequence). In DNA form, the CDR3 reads TGTGCCAGCAGCTTGGATTCTCAGGGTGAGACCCAGTACTTC. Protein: CASSLDSQGETQYF.

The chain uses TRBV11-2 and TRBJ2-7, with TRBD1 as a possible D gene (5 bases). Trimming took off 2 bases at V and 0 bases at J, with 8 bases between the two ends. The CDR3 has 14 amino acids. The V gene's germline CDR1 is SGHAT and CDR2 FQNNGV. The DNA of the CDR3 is TGTGCCAGCAGCTTACAGGGCCTCTCCTACGAGCAGTACTTC. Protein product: CASSLQGLSYEQYF.

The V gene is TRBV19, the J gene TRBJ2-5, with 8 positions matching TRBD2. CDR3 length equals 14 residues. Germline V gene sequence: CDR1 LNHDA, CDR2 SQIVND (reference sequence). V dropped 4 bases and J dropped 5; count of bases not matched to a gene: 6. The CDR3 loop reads CASSNKRESETQYF. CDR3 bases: TGTGCCAGTAGTAACAAGCGGGAGTCGGAGACCCAGTACTTC.

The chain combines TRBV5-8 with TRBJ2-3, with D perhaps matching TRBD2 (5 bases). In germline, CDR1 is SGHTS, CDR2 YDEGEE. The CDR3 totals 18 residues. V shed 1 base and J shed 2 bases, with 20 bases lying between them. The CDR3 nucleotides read TGTGCCAGCAGCTTGACTCCCCCTACTAGGTCCCCCACAGATACGCAGTATTTT. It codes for CASSLTPPTRSPTDTQYF.

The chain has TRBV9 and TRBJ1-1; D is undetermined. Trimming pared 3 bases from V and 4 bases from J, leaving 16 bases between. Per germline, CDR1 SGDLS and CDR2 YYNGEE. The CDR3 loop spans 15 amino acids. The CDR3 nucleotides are TGTGCCAGCAGCGCTCACCCGGGAGAGGGCACTGAAGCTTTCTTT. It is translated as CASSAHPGEGTEAFF.

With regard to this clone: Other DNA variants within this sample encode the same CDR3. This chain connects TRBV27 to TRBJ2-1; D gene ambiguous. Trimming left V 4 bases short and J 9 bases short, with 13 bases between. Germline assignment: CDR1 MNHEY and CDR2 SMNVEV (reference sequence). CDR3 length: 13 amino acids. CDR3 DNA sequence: TGTGCCAGCAGTTCAGCACTAAGTGGTGAGCAGTTCTTC. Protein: CASSSALSGEQFF.

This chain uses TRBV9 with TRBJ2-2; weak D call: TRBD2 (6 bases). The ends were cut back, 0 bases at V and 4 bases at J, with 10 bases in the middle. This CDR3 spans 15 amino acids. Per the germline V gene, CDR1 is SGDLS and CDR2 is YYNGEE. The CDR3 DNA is TGTGCCAGCAGCGTAGCGGGAGCGCGCACCGGGGAGCTGTTTTTT. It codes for CASSVAGARTGELFF.

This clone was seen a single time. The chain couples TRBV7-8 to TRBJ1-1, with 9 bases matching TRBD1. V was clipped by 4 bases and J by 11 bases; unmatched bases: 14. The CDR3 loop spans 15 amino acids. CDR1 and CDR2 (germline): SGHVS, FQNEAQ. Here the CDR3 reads CASSSYRDRVEIAFF. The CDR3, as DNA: TGTGCCAGCAGCTCGTACCGGGACAGGGTTGAAATTGCTTTCTTT.

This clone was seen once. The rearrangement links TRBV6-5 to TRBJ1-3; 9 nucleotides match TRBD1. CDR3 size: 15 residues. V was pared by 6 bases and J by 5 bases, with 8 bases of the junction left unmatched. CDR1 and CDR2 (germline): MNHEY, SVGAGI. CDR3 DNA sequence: TGTGCCAGCAGACCAGGCGGACAGGGGAGAAACACCATATATTTT. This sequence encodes CASRPGGQGRNTIYF.

The CDR3 reads CASSLAGDTQYF. The CDR3 nucleotides are TGTGCCAGCAGCTTGGCGGGAGATACGCAGTATTTT. The chain carries TRBV5-6 and TRBJ2-3; D not resolved. Germline-derived CDR1 and CDR2 are SGHDT and YYEEEE. Trimming shortened V by 0 bases and J by 5 bases, and 4 bases separated the two germline ends. CDR3 length equals 12 residues.

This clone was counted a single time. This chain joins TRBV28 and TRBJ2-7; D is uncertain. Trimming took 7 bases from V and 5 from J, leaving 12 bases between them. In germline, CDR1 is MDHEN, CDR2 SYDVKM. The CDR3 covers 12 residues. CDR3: CASTPTHHEQYF. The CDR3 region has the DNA TGTGCCAGCACCCCTACCCACCACGAGCAGTACTTC.

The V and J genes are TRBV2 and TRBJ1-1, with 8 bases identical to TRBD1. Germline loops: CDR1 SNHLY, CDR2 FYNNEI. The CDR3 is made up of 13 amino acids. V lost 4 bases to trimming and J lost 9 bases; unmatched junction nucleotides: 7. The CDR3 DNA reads TGTGCCAGCAGTGGTACAGGGGGTGGCAAAGCTTTCTTT. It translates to CASSGTGGGKAFF.

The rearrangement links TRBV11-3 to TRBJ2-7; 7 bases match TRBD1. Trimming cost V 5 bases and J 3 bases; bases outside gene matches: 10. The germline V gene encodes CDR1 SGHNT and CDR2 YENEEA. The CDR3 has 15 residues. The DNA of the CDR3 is TGTGCCAGCAGCGAAAAAGGGCCAGGGGGCTACGAGCAGTACTTC. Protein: CASSEKGPGGYEQYF. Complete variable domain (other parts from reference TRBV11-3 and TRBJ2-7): EAGVVQSPRYKIIEKKQPVAFWCNPISGHNTLYWYLQNLGQGPELLIRYENEEAVDDSQLPKDRFSAERLKGVDSTLKIQPAELGDSAVYLCASSEKGPGGYEQYFGPGTRLTVT.

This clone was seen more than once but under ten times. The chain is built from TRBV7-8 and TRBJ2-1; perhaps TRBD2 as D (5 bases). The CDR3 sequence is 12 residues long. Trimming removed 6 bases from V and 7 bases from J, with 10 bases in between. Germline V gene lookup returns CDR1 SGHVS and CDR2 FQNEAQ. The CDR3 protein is CASRKTGNEQFF. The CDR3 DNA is TGTGCCAGCAGGAAGACGGGAAATGAGCAGTTCTTC.

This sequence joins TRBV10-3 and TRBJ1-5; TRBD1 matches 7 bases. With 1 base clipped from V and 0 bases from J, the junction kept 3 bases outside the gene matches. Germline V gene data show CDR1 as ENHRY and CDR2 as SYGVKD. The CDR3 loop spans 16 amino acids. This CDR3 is CAISELGQLSNQPQHF. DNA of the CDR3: TGTGCCATCAGTGAGTTGGGACAGCTTAGCAATCAGCCCCAGCATTTT.

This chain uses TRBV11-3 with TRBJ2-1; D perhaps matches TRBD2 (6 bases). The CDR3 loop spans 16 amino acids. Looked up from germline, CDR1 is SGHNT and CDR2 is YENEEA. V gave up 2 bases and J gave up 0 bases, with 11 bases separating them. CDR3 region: CASSLRAGSSYNEQFF. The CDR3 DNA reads TGTGCCAGCAGCTTACGTGCGGGGAGCTCCTACAATGAGCAGTTCTTC.

CDR3 sequence: CASSAGLAGPGADTQYF. For the CDR3, the DNA is TGTGCCAGCAGCGCGGGGCTAGCGGGACCTGGGGCAGATACGCAGTATTTT. The rearrangement links TRBV5-4 to TRBJ2-3; 9 bases line up with TRBD2. The CDR3 has 17 amino acids. With 4 bases clipped from V and 4 bases from J, the junction kept 13 bases outside the gene matches. The germline V gene encodes CDR1 SGHNT and CDR2 YYREEE (reference sequence). The whole variable domain, remainder taken from reference TRBV5-4 and TRBJ2-3, is ETGVTQSPTHLIKTRGQQVTLRCSSQSGHNTVSWYQQALGQGPQFIFQYYREEENGRGNFPPRFSGLQFPNYSSELNVNALELDDSALYLCASSAGLAGPGADTQYFGPGTRLTVL.